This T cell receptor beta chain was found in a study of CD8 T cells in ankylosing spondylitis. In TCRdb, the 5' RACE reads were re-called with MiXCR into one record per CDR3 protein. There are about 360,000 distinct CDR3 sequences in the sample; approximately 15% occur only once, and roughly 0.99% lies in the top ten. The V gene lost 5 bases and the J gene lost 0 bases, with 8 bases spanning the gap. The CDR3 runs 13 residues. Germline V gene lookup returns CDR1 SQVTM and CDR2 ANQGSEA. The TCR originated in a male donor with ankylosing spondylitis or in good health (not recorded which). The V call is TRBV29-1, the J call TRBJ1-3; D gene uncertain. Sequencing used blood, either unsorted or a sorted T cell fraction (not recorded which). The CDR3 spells CSVTGSSGNTIYF. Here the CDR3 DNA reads TGCAGCGTTACCGGGAGCTCTGGAAACACCATATATTTT.